These T cell receptor beta chains were read from a single sample in a study of immune evolution from preneoplasia to lung adenocarcinoma. Only in-frame clones appear in the TCRdb table, and some are missing; sequencing was by immunoSEQ multiplex PCR. The sample has about 3,200 clones, around 80% seen once; the top ten hold around 3.4%. What was sequenced was FFPE adjacent normal lung tissue. The origin of the receptors is a donor at least 70 years old with lung adenocarcinoma. CDR3s include the opening cysteine and the closing phenylalanine or tryptophan. The D gene is left open where the match is weak. Clone size is given for some rows only: seen once, a few or many times, or a class if the clone is expanded.

CDR3aa: CASSETVNYGYTF
CDR3nt: TGTGCCAGTAGCGAGACAGTTAACTATGGCTACACCTTC
j_gene: TRBJ1-2
d_gene: NA
abundance: NA
v_gene: TRBV19

CDR3aa: CAWSTGLPQETQYF
CDR3nt: TGTGCCTGGAGTACAGGACTACCCCAAGAGACCCAGTACTTC
j_gene: TRBJ2-5
d_gene: NA
abundance: NA
v_gene: TRBV30

CDR3aa: CAWSVTGGAGDTQYF
CDR3nt: TGTGCCTGGAGTGTAACAGGGGGCGCGGGGGATACGCAGTATTTT
j_gene: TRBJ2-3
d_gene: TRBD1
abundance: NA
v_gene: TRBV30

CDR3aa: CASSYSVGAFF
CDR3nt: TGTGCCAGCAGTTACAGCGTTGGGGCTTTCTTT
j_gene: TRBJ1-1
d_gene: NA
abundance: once
v_gene: TRBV6-6

CDR3aa: CASSRGTGGYSTQYF
CDR3nt: TGTGCCAGTAGCCGAGGGACAGGGGGCTATTCGACCCAGTACTTC
j_gene: TRBJ2-5
d_gene: TRBD1
abundance: NA
v_gene: TRBV19

CDR3aa: CASIPTRQKNYGYTF
CDR3nt: TGTGCCAGCATTCCGACCCGACAAAAAAACTATGGCTACACCTTC
j_gene: TRBJ1-2
d_gene: NA
abundance: NA
v_gene: TRBV6-1

CDR3aa: CASSGGTSGSRYEQYF
CDR3nt: TGTGCCAGCAGCGGAGGGACTAGCGGGAGTCGGTACGAGCAGTACTTC
j_gene: TRBJ2-7
d_gene: TRBD2
abundance: once
v_gene: TRBV7-2

CDR3aa: CASTEGGRPYNEQFF
CDR3nt: TGTGCCAGCACTGAGGGGGGGAGACCTTACAATGAGCAGTTCTTC
j_gene: TRBJ2-1
d_gene: NA
abundance: few
v_gene: TRBV7-2

CDR3aa: CASSFSYEQYF
CDR3nt: TGTGCCAGCAGCTTCTCCTACGAGCAGTACTTC
j_gene: TRBJ2-7
d_gene: NA
abundance: NA
v_gene: TRBV5-6

CDR3aa: CASRPLSSVNTEAFF
CDR3nt: TGTGCAAGTCGCCCCCTGTCATCGGTGAACACTGAAGCTTTCTTT
j_gene: TRBJ1-1
d_gene: NA
abundance: NA
v_gene: TRBV12-2

CDR3aa: CASSLALWGDNYGYTF
CDR3nt: TGTGCCAGCAGCTTAGCGCTCTGGGGGGATAACTATGGCTACACCTTC
j_gene: TRBJ1-2
d_gene: NA
abundance: NA
v_gene: TRBV7-2

CDR3aa: CASSYSGGSYEQYF
CDR3nt: TGTGCCAGCAGTTATAGTGGGGGCTCCTACGAGCAGTACTTC
j_gene: TRBJ2-7
d_gene: NA
abundance: NA
v_gene: TRBV6-5

CDR3aa: CASSHWTSGRKDTQYF
CDR3nt: TGTGCCAGCAGTCATTGGACTAGCGGGAGAAAAGATACGCAGTATTTT
j_gene: TRBJ2-3
d_gene: TRBD2
abundance: NA
v_gene: TRBV27

CDR3aa: CASSPSVTGELFF
CDR3nt: TGTGCCAGTAGTCCTTCGGTAACCGGGGAGCTGTTTTTT
j_gene: TRBJ2-2
d_gene: NA
abundance: NA
v_gene: TRBV19

CDR3aa: CASSSETLTGGEKLFF
CDR3nt: TGTGCCAGCAGCTCTGAAACGCTCACCGGCGGGGAAAAACTGTTTTTT
j_gene: TRBJ1-4
d_gene: NA
abundance: NA
v_gene: TRBV7-8

CDR3aa: CASSVIDRVGYTF
CDR3nt: TGTGCCAGCAGCGTAATAGACAGGGTTGGCTACACCTTC
j_gene: TRBJ1-2
d_gene: TRBD1
abundance: NA
v_gene: TRBV5-4

CDR3aa: CASSLQGYEQFF
CDR3nt: TGTGCCAGCAGTCTACAGGGGTATGAGCAGTTCTTC
j_gene: TRBJ2-1
d_gene: TRBD1
abundance: NA
v_gene: TRBV25-1